The rows below give T cell receptor beta chains drawn from one sample of a study of cytomegalovirus exposure and HLA in healthy donors. Using immunoSEQ multiplex PCR, the repertoire was profiled, and TCRdb retains in-frame clones only, with some absent. The sample holds some 70,000 clones, roughly 79% seen once. The sample consisted of PBMCs. The receptors were sampled from a man in his forties or fifties in good health and CMV-seronegative. Both conserved end residues are part of each CDR3. Each record gives: V gene, D gene, J gene, clone size, CDR3 DNA, CDR3 protein. D genes are given only for firm matches. The size field is filled for only some rows; it gives once, few, many or a size class.

TRBV12-5,TRBD1,TRBJ1-2,-,TGTGCTAGTGGTCTTGGACAGGGGCTCTATGGCTACACCTTC,CASGLGQGLYGYTF
TRBV27,TRBD2,TRBJ2-1,-,TGTGCCAGCAGTCCCCTAGCGGGACCAGCCCATGAGCAGTTCTTC,CASSPLAGPAHEQFF
TRBV7-2,TRBD1,TRBJ1-1,once,TGTGCCAGCAGCCGAACAGGGGGGACTGAAGCTTTCTTT,CASSRTGGTEAFF
TRBV14,TRBD2,TRBJ2-7,medium-sized,TGTGCCAGCAGTCTGGGGACTAGCGGGTTTCAGGGCTACGAGCAGTACTTC,CASSLGTSGFQGYEQYF
TRBV6-1,TRBD1,TRBJ1-2,-,TGTGCCAGCAGTGATCTTTATCCGGGACAGGGGGACCCGTTCTATGGCTACACCTTC,CASSDLYPGQGDPFYGYTF
TRBV2,-,TRBJ2-3,-,TGTGCCAGCACCCAAGAGGCCAAGGGGGCAGATACGCAGTATTTT,CASTQEAKGADTQYF
TRBV29-1,TRBD1,TRBJ1-1,-,TGCAGCGTCCTCCGGGACAGGAACACTGAAGCTTTCTTT,CSVLRDRNTEAFF
TRBV30,-,TRBJ1-2,-,TGTGCCTGGAAGGAGGGGCCTAACTATGGCTACACCTTC,CAWKEGPNYGYTF
TRBV27,TRBD1,TRBJ1-5,-,TGTGCCAGCAGCCCTTGGACAGGGGGTAGCAATCAGCCCCAGCATTTT,CASSPWTGGSNQPQHF
TRBV29-1,TRBD1,TRBJ1-1,-,TGCAGCGGAAGGACAGGGGGAATGAGGAACACTGAAGCTTTCTTT,CSGRTGGMRNTEAFF
TRBV10-3,TRBD1,TRBJ2-7,-,TGTGCCATCAGTGGCGACAGGGGCTACGAGCAGTACTTC,CAISGDRGYEQYF
TRBV2,TRBD1,TRBJ2-3,few,TGTGCCAGTTCCGGGACAGGGGGTTTGGATACGCAGTATTTT,CASSGTGGLDTQYF
TRBV10-1,-,TRBJ2-7,-,TGCGCCAGCAGTGAGTCTTCGAGGCACGAGCAGTACTTC,CASSESSRHEQYF
TRBV7-2,-,TRBJ1-4,-,TGTGCCAGCAGCTTAGGTGGGGTTCGGGGTGAAAAACTGTTTTTT,CASSLGGVRGEKLFF
TRBV19,-,TRBJ2-7,-,TGTGCCAATAAGTGCGGGCACCTATTCTTCACTCCTCACGAGCAGTACTTC,CANKCGHLFFTPHEQYF
TRBV11-2,-,TRBJ2-7,few,TGTGCCAGCAGCTCCACCTACGAGCAGTACTTC,CASSSTYEQYF
TRBV7-9,-,TRBJ1-2,once,TGTGCCAGCAGCCAGTCGCCGGGGGGCTACACCTTC,CASSQSPGGYTF
TRBV27,TRBD1,TRBJ2-7,-,TGTGCCAGCAGTAAATCTTCCCGGGACAGGGGCTCCTACGAGCAGTACTTC,CASSKSSRDRGSYEQYF
TRBV6-6,TRBD1,TRBJ2-5,-,TGTGCCAGCAGCGGGACAGCGACCTCCCAAGAGACCCAGTACTTC,CASSGTATSQETQYF
TRBV5-6,-,TRBJ1-2,-,TGTGCCAGCAGCTTAGACCCCCGAGGAGATGGCTACACCTTC,CASSLDPRGDGYTF
TRBV15,-,TRBJ1-2,-,TGTGCCACCAGCAGCGGAGCAGTCTATGGCTACACCTTC,CATSSGAVYGYTF
TRBV7-9,-,TRBJ2-3,-,TGTGCCAGCAGCTCTAGCCTAACTGATTTCACAGATACGCAGTATTTT,CASSSSLTDFTDTQYF
TRBV2,-,TRBJ2-3,-,TGTGCCAGCAGTGAGGGGACATGGGGGGATACGCAGTATTTT,CASSEGTWGDTQYF
TRBV10-3,-,TRBJ1-5,few,TGTGCCATCAGCGCTGACAGGAACCAGCCCCAGCATTTT,CAISADRNQPQHF
TRBV13,TRBD1,TRBJ2-3,-,TGTGCCAGCAGCCGACGGGACAGTTCAGATACGCAGTATTTT,CASSRRDSSDTQYF
TRBV5-4,TRBD2,TRBJ2-6,-,TGTGCCAGCAGCTTGCCGGGGGGATCTGGGGCCAACGTCCTGACTTTC,CASSLPGGSGANVLTF
TRBV30,-,TRBJ1-3,-,TGTGCCTGGAAACCCAGAGGTGTTGGAATAAACACCATATATTTT,CAWKPRGVGINTIYF
TRBV2,-,TRBJ2-1,-,TGTGCCAGCAAACGGACTGCCCTCCCCTACAATGAGCAGTTCTTC,CASKRTALPYNEQFF
TRBV29-1,-,TRBJ1-4,-,TGCAGCGTTGGTACAGGGAAGGAAAAACTGTTTTTT,CSVGTGKEKLFF